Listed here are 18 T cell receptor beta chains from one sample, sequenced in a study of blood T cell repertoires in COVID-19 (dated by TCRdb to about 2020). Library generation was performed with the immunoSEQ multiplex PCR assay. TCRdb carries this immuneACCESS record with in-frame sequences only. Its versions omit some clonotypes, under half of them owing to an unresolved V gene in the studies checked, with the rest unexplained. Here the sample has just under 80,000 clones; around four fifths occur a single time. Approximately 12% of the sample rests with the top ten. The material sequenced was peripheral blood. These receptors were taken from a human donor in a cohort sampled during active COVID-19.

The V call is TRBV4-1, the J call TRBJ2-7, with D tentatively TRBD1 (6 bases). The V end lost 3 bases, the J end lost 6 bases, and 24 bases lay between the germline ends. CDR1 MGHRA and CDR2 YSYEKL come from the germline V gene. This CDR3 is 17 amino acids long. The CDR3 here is CASSQRTAELPRGEQYF. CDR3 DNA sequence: TGCGCCAGCAGCCAGAGGACAGCGGAACTCCCAAGGGGCGAGCAGTACTTC.

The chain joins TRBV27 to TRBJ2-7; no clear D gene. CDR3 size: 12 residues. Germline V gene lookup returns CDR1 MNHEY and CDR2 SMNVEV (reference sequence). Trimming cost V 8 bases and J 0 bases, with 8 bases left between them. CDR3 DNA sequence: TGTGCCAGCGGCCCCAGCTCCTACGAGCAGTACTTC. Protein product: CASGPSSYEQYF.

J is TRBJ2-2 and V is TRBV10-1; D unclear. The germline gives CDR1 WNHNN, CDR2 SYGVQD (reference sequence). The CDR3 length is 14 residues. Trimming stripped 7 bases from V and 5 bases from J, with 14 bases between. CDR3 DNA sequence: TGCGCCAGCAATTCCCGGGTCGGGACCGGGGAGCTGTTTTTT. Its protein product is CASNSRVGTGELFF.

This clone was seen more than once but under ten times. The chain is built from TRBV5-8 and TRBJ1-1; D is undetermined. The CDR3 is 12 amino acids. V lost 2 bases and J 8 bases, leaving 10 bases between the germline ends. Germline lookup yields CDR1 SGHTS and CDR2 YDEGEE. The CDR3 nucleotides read TGTGCCAGCAGCTTCGGTTTGATAGAAGCTTTCTTT. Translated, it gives CASSFGLIEAFF.

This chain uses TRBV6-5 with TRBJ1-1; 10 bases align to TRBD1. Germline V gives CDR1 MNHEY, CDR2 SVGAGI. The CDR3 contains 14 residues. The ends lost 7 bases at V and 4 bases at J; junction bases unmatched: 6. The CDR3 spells CASTGTGAVTEAFF. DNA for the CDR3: TGTGCCAGCACTGGGACAGGGGCGGTCACTGAAGCTTTCTTT.

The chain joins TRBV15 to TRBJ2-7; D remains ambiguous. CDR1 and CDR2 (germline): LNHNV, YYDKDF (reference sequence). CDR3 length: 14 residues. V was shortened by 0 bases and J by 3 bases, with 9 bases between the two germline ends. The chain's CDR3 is CATSRDPGFYEQYF. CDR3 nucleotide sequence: TGTGCCACCAGCAGAGATCCCGGGTTCTACGAGCAGTACTTC.

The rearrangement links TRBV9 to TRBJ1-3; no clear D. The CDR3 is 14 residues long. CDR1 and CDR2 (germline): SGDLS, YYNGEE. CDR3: CGSGEGRAGNTIYF. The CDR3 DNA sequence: TGTGGCTCTGGCGAGGGCCGCGCTGGAAACACCATATATTTT.

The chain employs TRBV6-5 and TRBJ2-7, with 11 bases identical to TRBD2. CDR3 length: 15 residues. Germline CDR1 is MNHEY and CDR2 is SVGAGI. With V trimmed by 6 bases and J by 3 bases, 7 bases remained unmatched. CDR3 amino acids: CASSSGTSGFYEQYF. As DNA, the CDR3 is TGTGCCAGCAGCTCCGGGACTAGCGGATTCTACGAGCAGTACTTC.

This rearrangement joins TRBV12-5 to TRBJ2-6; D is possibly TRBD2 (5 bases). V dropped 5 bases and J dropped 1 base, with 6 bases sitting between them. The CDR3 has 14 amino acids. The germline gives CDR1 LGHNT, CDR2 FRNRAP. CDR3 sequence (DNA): TGTGCTAGTGGTGAGGGTTCTGGGGCCAACGTCCTGACTTTC. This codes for CASGEGSGANVLTF. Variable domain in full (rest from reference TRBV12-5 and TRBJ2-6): DARVTQTPRHKVTEMGQEVTMRCQPILGHNTVFWYRQTMMQGLELLAYFRNRAPLDDSGMPKDRFSAEMPDATLATLKIQPSEPRDSAVYFCASGEGSGANVLTFGAGSRLTVL.

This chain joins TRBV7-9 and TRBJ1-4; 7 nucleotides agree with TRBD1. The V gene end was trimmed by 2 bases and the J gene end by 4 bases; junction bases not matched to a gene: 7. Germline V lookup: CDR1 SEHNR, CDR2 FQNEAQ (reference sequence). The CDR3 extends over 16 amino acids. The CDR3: CASSLFGQESNEKLFF. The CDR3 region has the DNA TGTGCCAGCAGCTTATTCGGACAGGAAAGTAATGAAAAACTGTTTTTT.

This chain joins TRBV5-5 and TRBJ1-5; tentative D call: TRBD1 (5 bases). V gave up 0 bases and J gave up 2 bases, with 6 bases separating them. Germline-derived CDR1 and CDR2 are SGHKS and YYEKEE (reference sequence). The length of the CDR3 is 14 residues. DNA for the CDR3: TGTGCCAGCAGCTTGGTAGGGGGCAATCAGCCCCAGCATTTT. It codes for CASSLVGGNQPQHF.

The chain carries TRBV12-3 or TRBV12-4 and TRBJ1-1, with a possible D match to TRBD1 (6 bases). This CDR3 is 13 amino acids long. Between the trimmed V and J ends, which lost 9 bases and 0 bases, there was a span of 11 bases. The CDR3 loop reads CASGGRVNTEAFF. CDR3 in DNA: TGTGCCAGTGGGGGCAGGGTGAACACTGAAGCTTTCTTT.

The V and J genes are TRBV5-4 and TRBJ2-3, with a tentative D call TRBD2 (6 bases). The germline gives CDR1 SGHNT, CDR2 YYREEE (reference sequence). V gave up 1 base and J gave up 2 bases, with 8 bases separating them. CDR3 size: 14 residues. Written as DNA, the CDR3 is TGTGCCAGCAGCTTGCGGGGGTACACAGATACGCAGTATTTT. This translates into CASSLRGYTDTQYF.

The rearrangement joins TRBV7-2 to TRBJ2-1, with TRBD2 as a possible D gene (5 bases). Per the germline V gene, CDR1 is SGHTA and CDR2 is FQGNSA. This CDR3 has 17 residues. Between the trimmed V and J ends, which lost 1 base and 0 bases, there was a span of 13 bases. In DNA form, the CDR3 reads TGTGCCAGCAGCTTAGGCGGAAGACTACCCTCCTACAATGAGCAGTTCTTC. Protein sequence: CASSLGGRLPSYNEQFF.

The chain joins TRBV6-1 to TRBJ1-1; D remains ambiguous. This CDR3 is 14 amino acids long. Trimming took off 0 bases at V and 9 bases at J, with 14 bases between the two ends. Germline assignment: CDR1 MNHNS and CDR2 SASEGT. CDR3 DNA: TGTGCCAGCAGTGAAGCGCTTTTGAGTATTAAAGCTTTCTTT. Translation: CASSEALLSIKAFF.

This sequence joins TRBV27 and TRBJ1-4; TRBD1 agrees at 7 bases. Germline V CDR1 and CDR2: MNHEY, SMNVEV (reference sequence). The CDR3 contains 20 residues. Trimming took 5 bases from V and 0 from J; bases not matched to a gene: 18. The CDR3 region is CASSPTPFSGQRATNEKLFF. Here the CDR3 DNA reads TGTGCCAGCAGTCCAACTCCCTTTTCGGGACAGCGCGCAACTAATGAAAAACTGTTTTTT.

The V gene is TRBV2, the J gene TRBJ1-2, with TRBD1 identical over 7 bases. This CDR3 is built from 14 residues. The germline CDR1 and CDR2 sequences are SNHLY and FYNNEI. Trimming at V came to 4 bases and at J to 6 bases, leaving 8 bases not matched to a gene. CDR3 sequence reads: CASSGLTGTDGYTF. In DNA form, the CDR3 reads TGTGCCAGCAGTGGGTTAACCGGGACAGATGGCTACACCTTC.

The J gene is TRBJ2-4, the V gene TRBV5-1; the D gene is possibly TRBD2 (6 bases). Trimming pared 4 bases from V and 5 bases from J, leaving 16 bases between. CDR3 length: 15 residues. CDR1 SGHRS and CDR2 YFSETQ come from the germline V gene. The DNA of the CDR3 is TGCGCCAGCAGCCCGGACCCGGGACTCCAAAACATTCAGTACTTC. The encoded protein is CASSPDPGLQNIQYF. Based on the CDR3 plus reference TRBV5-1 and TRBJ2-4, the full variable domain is KAGVTQTPRYLIKTRGQQVTLSCSPISGHRSVSWYQQTPGQGLQFLFEYFSETQRNKGNFPGRFSGRQFSNSRSEMNVSTLELGDSALYLCASSPDPGLQNIQYFGAGTRLSVL.